This record concerns one T cell receptor (beta chain) sequence. Its specificity is not known. Germline assignment: CDR1 SGDLS and CDR2 YYNGEE. The CDR3 has 16 amino acids. With V trimmed by 4 bases and J by 5 bases, 14 bases remained unmatched. The primer mix had 60 Vbeta and 13 Jbeta primers. Data came from immunoSEQ multiplex PCR; TCRdb stores just in-frame clones and leaves some out. This table holds about 90,000 clones. This record belongs to a study of cytomegalovirus exposure and HLA in healthy donors. Overall study results and limits: Earlier findings revealed that most TCR beta V segments proved productive either about 87% or about 30% of the time.

Though probably carrying unrecorded immune exposures, donors were nominally healthy at sampling. This sequence originates from a woman in her thirties in good health and CMV-seronegative. The rearrangement uses TRBV9 and TRBJ2-7, with 8 bases identical to TRBD2. The sample was PBMCs. CDR3 sequence: CASSPWSGSGSHEQYF. CDR3 DNA: TGTGCCAGCAGCCCATGGAGCGGGAGCGGATCCCACGAGCAGTACTTC. Supplemented by reference TRBV9 and TRBJ2-7, the full variable domain reads DSGVTQTPKHLITATGQRVTLRCSPRSGDLSVYWYQQSLDQGLQFLIQYYNGEERAKGNILERFSAQQFPDLHSELNLSSLELGDSALYFCASSPWSGSGSHEQYFGPGTRLTVT.